These 29 T cell receptor beta chains originate from one sample sequenced in a study of radiotherapy plus CTLA-4 blockade in lung cancer. The protocol was immunoSEQ multiplex PCR, while the TCRdb copy is restricted to in-frame clones and leaves out a portion. The repertoire holds 90,000 to 100,000 clones, with about four fifths as singletons. Sequenced material: peripheral blood, taken from a patient treated with radiotherapy plus ipilimumab. These TCRs come from a human donor with non-small cell lung cancer that progressed on radiotherapy plus ipilimumab.

As regards this clone: The sample has other DNA sequences that encode this CDR3 too. The chain recombines TRBV15 with TRBJ1-4, with D possibly being TRBD1 (6 bases). Germline-derived CDR1 and CDR2 are LNHNV and YYDKDF (reference sequence). Trimming removed 1 base at V and 4 bases at J, with 7 bases between. The CDR3 has 14 residues. The CDR3 spells CATSRGQVNEKLFF. The CDR3 DNA sequence: TGTGCCACCAGCAGAGGACAGGTTAATGAAAAACTGTTTTTT.

The chain couples TRBV19 to TRBJ1-5; D call uncertain. Germline V gene lookup returns CDR1 LNHDA and CDR2 SQIVND (reference sequence). V dropped 0 bases and J dropped 13 bases, with 16 bases sitting between them. The CDR3 runs to 14 residues. The CDR3 sequence: CASSIEALQFRQHF. CDR3 in DNA: TGTGCCAGTAGTATAGAGGCCCTCCAATTTAGACAGCATTTT.

The V call is TRBV9, the J call TRBJ2-3, with D perhaps TRBD1 or TRBD2 (6 bases each). V was pared by 3 bases and J by 1 base, with 18 bases between. The CDR3 is 17 residues long. Germline V CDR1 and CDR2: SGDLS, YYNGEE. CDR3 DNA: TGTGCCAGCAGCGCGCCAACAGGGAGGTCTGGCACAGATACGCAGTATTTT. Translating gives CASSAPTGRSGTDTQYF.

The gene calls are TRBV5-1 and TRBJ2-1, with D tentatively TRBD1 (6 bases). Between the trimmed V and J ends, which lost 4 bases and 9 bases, there was a span of 20 bases. The germline gives CDR1 SGHRS, CDR2 YFSETQ. The CDR3 totals 15 residues. As DNA, the CDR3 is TGCGCCAGCAGCCCCAACCCTACAGGGAGTGGTGAGCAGTTCTTC. Translating it yields CASSPNPTGSGEQFF.

V is TRBV28 and J is TRBJ1-1; the D gene is possibly TRBD1 (6 bases). The CDR3 extends over 15 amino acids. Trimming pared 5 bases from V and 1 base from J, leaving 14 bases between. Germline V gene data show CDR1 as MDHEN and CDR2 as SYDVKM. CDR3 in amino acids: CASSRGGARNTEAFF. The CDR3 region has the DNA TGTGCCAGCAGTCGGGGGGGCGCGAGGAACACTGAAGCTTTCTTT.

The chain links TRBV12-5 to TRBJ2-1; maybe TRBD2 (6 bases). The CDR3 extends over 17 amino acids. Deletions cut 1 base from V and 3 bases from J, with 16 bases between. The germline CDR1 and CDR2 sequences are LGHNT and FRNRAP. CDR3: CASGLAVLGGIYNEQFF. The CDR3 DNA is TGTGCTAGTGGTTTGGCCGTATTGGGCGGGATCTACAATGAGCAGTTCTTC.

This chain links TRBV5-4 with TRBJ2-5; a weak D match, TRBD2 (5 bases). Germline CDR1 is SGHNT and CDR2 is YYREEE (reference sequence). The CDR3 has 15 amino acids. V was cut by 4 bases and J by 2 bases, with 15 bases left in between. The CDR3 is CASSPNGGEQETQYF. Here the CDR3 DNA reads TGTGCCAGCAGCCCCAACGGAGGAGAACAAGAGACCCAGTACTTC.

The genes are TRBV30 and TRBJ1-4; weak D call: TRBD1 (6 bases). Trimming left V 4 bases short and J 10 bases short, with 25 bases between. CDR1 and CDR2 from the germline V gene are GTSNPN and SVGIG (reference sequence). The length of the CDR3 is 16 residues. CDR3 sequence (DNA): TGTGCCTGGACCCTTAAACAGGGCCAAGGGGGGGGAAAACTGTTTTTT. It specifies CAWTLKQGQGGGKLFF.

The chain combines TRBV10-3 with TRBJ2-7, with a weak D call TRBD1 (5 bases). The CDR3 has 12 residues. Looked up from germline, CDR1 is ENHRY and CDR2 is SYGVKD. Deletions cut 3 bases from V and 2 bases from J, with 5 bases between. The CDR3 protein is CAISDRAYEQYF. The DNA of the CDR3 is TGTGCCATCAGTGACAGGGCCTACGAGCAGTACTTC.

This chain uses TRBV19 with TRBJ1-5; no definite D call. The length of the CDR3 is 13 residues. Germline V CDR1 and CDR2: LNHDA, SQIVND (reference sequence). Trimming took 1 base from V and 4 from J, leaving 5 bases between them. As DNA, the CDR3 is TGTGCCAGTAGTATAGGTAGAAATCAGCCCCAGCATTTT. Translating gives CASSIGRNQPQHF.

This chain connects TRBV19 to TRBJ1-5; 8 bases match TRBD1. CDR1 and CDR2 (germline): LNHDA, SQIVND (reference sequence). The CDR3 is 17 amino acids. Unmatched junction bases numbered 8, after V lost 0 bases and J lost 4 bases. CDR3 sequence (DNA): TGTGCCAGTAGTATAGAACCCGGACAGGGAGGGAATCAGCCCCAGCATTTT. Protein sequence: CASSIEPGQGGNQPQHF.

The chain has TRBV6-6 and TRBJ2-5; D gene unclear. The CDR3 loop spans 13 amino acids. The germline CDR1 and CDR2 sequences are MNHNY and SVGAGI (reference sequence). Trimming pared 5 bases from V and 2 bases from J, leaving 9 bases between. The chain's CDR3 is CASSPSRQETQYF. The CDR3 nucleotides are TGTGCCAGCAGTCCCTCCCGGCAAGAGACCCAGTACTTC.

This clone was seen more than once but under ten times. The V call is TRBV2, the J call TRBJ2-3, with unresolved D. Trimming left V 1 base short and J 2 bases short, with 7 bases between. The CDR3 contains 14 residues. Germline CDR1 reads SNHLY; CDR2 reads FYNNEI. The CDR3 DNA reads as TGTGCCAGCAGTGAAGTTCTAGACACAGATACGCAGTATTTT. Translation gives CASSEVLDTDTQYF.

This chain joins TRBV7-8 and TRBJ2-1, with D possibly TRBD2 on 5 matching bases. The ends were cut back, 0 bases at V and 9 bases at J, with 9 bases in the middle. The CDR3 is made up of 13 amino acids. Looked up from germline, CDR1 is SGHVS and CDR2 is FQNEAQ. The CDR3 loop is CASSLARGREQFF. The CDR3 DNA sequence: TGTGCCAGCAGCTTAGCGCGAGGGCGTGAGCAGTTCTTC.

Note on this clone: The junction and the germline gene differ at one end; a read error may be behind it. Within the sample, other DNA sequences also encode this same CDR3. The chain joins TRBV6-5 to TRBJ1-1; D gene ambiguous. Germline loops: CDR1 MNHEY, CDR2 SVGAGI. The CDR3 is made up of 14 amino acids. The CDR3 DNA is TGTGCCAGCAGCTACTCCACCCGAAACACTGAAGCTTTCTTT. The encoded protein is CASSYSTRNTEAFF.

This clone was detected a few times. The chain combines TRBV7-9 with TRBJ2-2; 9 bases align to TRBD1. V dropped 5 bases and J dropped 4; count of bases not matched to a gene: 2. CDR1 is SEHNR and CDR2 is FQNEAQ in the germline V gene (reference sequence). The CDR3 runs 14 residues. CDR3 loop: CASSRQGVTGELFF. CDR3 DNA: TGTGCCAGCAGCCGACAGGGGGTCACCGGGGAGCTGTTTTTT.

This clone was detected only a few times. This rearrangement joins TRBV5-1 to TRBJ2-7; 13 bases line up with TRBD2. Germline CDR1 SGHRS, CDR2 YFSETQ. This CDR3 comprises 14 residues. J was trimmed by 4 bases and V by 4 bases; bases with no gene match: 2. CDR3 nucleotides: TGCGCCAGCAGCGGGGGACTAGCGGGATACGAGCAGTACTTC. Residues: CASSGGLAGYEQYF.

V is TRBV5-1 and J is TRBJ2-2, with D unresolved. The length of the CDR3 is 15 residues. Germline values: CDR1 SGHRS, CDR2 YFSETQ. V gave up 5 bases and J gave up 1 base, with 12 bases separating them. CDR3 region: CASRYGHKNTGELFF. CDR3 DNA: TGCGCCAGCAGGTACGGTCATAAGAACACCGGGGAGCTGTTTTTT.

The chain carries TRBV29-1 and TRBJ2-3; no definite D call. With 8 bases removed from V and 2 bases from J, the gap between germline ends came to 14 bases. This CDR3 is 13 amino acids long. Germline-derived CDR1 and CDR2 are SQVTM and ANQGSEA. CDR3 residues: CSTWTSTTDTQYF. The CDR3 DNA reads as TGCAGCACCTGGACCTCCACCACAGATACGCAGTATTTT.

V gene TRBV12-5 combines with J gene TRBJ2-3; tentatively, D is TRBD2 (8 bases). Germline lookup yields CDR1 LGHNT and CDR2 FRNRAP. The CDR3 length is 17 residues. V was trimmed by 5 bases and J by 4 bases, leaving 22 bases between them. CDR3 sequence (DNA): TGTGCTAGTGGTCGAGGGGGCAGCGGGAGACAAGCAGATACGCAGTATTTT. This gives the protein CASGRGGSGRQADTQYF. Filled out from reference TRBV12-5 and TRBJ2-3, the complete variable domain reads DARVTQTPRHKVTEMGQEVTMRCQPILGHNTVFWYRQTMMQGLELLAYFRNRAPLDDSGMPKDRFSAEMPDATLATLKIQPSEPRDSAVYFCASGRGGSGRQADTQYFGPGTRLTVL.

This clone has only one observation. The chain uses TRBV7-2 and TRBJ2-7; D is unclear. This CDR3 region has 13 residues. V was pared by 2 bases and J by 0 bases, with 5 bases between. The germline V gene has CDR1 SGHTA and CDR2 FQGNSA. The CDR3 is CASSLFSSYEQYV. The CDR3 bases are TGTGCCAGCAGCTTATTTTCCTCCTACGAGCAGTACGTC.

For this clone: Within the sample, other DNA sequences also encode this same CDR3. J is TRBJ2-4 and V is TRBV11-2; 11 positions match TRBD2. This CDR3 spans 13 amino acids. The germline V gene has CDR1 SGHAT and CDR2 FQNNGV. J lost 12 bases, V lost 4 bases, and 5 bases had no gene match. The CDR3 bases are TGTGCCAGCAGCTCCGGAACTAGCGGGAGTCAGTACTTC. It translates to CASSSGTSGSQYF.

The genes are TRBV7-2 and TRBJ2-1; possible D gene TRBD1, 5 bases. V gave up 6 bases and J gave up 9 bases, with 15 bases separating them. The CDR3 loop spans 13 amino acids. Germline CDR1 and CDR2: SGHTA and FQGNSA. DNA of the CDR3: TGTGCCAGCAGTCCCAGGGTAAGTGGTGAGCAGTTCTTC. Translating gives CASSPRVSGEQFF.

The chain uses TRBV6-6 and TRBJ1-5; D call uncertain. The CDR3 totals 15 residues. With 7 bases removed from V and 2 bases from J, the gap between germline ends came to 15 bases. Germline lookup yields CDR1 MNHNY and CDR2 SVGAGI (reference sequence). The chain's CDR3 is CASNPWREGNQPQHF. In nucleotides, the CDR3 is TGTGCCAGCAACCCCTGGAGAGAGGGCAATCAGCCCCAGCATTTT.

The chain employs TRBV6-7 and TRBJ2-1; 11 nucleotides match TRBD2. TRBV6-7 is recorded as an ORF, its role being uncertain. The ends lost 2 bases at V and 9 bases at J; junction bases unmatched: 12. The CDR3 is 17 residues long. The CDR3 region is CASSYPIAGGPSSEQFF. The CDR3 nucleotides read TGTGCCAGCAGTTACCCAATAGCGGGAGGGCCTAGTTCTGAGCAGTTCTTC.

With respect to this clone: Other DNA sequences in this sample translate to the same CDR3. This chain connects TRBV2 to TRBJ2-7; no clear D. The CDR3 extends over 11 amino acids. Between the trimmed V and J ends, which lost 3 bases and 3 bases, there was a span of 3 bases. The germline V gene encodes CDR1 SNHLY and CDR2 FYNNEI. CDR3 residues: CASSDYYEQYF. In DNA, the CDR3 is TGTGCCAGCAGTGATTACTACGAGCAGTACTTC. The full variable domain, in which reference TRBV2 and TRBJ2-7 provide the parts outside the CDR3, is EPEVTQTPSHQVTQMGQEVILRCVPISNHLYFYWYRQILGQKVEFLVSFYNNEISEKSEIFDDQFSVERPDGSNFTLKIRSTKLEDSAMYFCASSDYYEQYFGPGTRLTVT.

As concerns this clone: An end of the junction does not agree with germline; a read error may underlie this. The chain combines TRBV7-7 with TRBJ2-5; a possible D gene is TRBD1 (6 bases). The CDR3 length is 17 residues. CDR1 is SSHAT and CDR2 is FNYEAQ in the germline V gene (reference sequence). The DNA of the CDR3 is TGTGCTAGCAGCTTAGGGTTGAGACAGGATAGTGGAGAGACCCAGTACTTC. Translation gives CASSLGLRQDSGETQYF. The variable domain in full, with the rest retrieved from reference TRBV7-7 and TRBJ2-5, is GAGVSQSPRYKVTKRGQDVTLRCDPISSHATLYWYQQALGQGPEFLTYFNYEAQPDKSGLPSDRFSAERPEGSISTLTIQRTEQRDSAMYRCASSLGLRQDSGETQYFGPGTRLLVL.

Here the CDR3 DNA reads TGTGCCAGCAGTTCTAGCGGCCGCGTCTACGAGCAGTACGTC. Translating it yields CASSSSGRVYEQYV. This chain joins TRBV7-9 and TRBJ2-7, with 7 bases identical to TRBD2. The CDR3 has 14 amino acids. Germline-derived CDR1 and CDR2 are SEHNR and FQNEAQ (reference sequence). V shed 6 bases, J shed 3 bases, and the junction held 8 bases outside the gene matches.

V gene TRBV11-2 combines with J gene TRBJ1-2, with D unclear. There are 15 residues in the CDR3. Per germline, CDR1 SGHAT and CDR2 FQNNGV. V was shortened by 5 bases and J by 1 base, with 14 bases between the two germline ends. The CDR3 sequence: CASSPNIQINYGYTF. The CDR3 region has the DNA TGTGCCAGCAGCCCAAACATCCAGATTAACTATGGCTACACCTTC.